A selection of T cell receptor beta chains follows, all from one sample in a study of blood T cell repertoires in COVID-19. Generated by immunoSEQ multiplex PCR, the TCRdb table keeps only in-frame clones and is missing some. This repertoire shows around 60,000 clones, around 70% found once; its top ten account for roughly 4.9%. Sequencing was carried out using peripheral blood. These receptor sequences come from a woman aged 70 to 79 with COVID-19, enrolled during active disease. CDR3s include the opening cysteine and the closing phenylalanine or tryptophan. A D gene is named only where the DNA matches it firmly. For some rows the clone size is stated as once, few or many, or as a class when expanded; others skip it.

TRBV7-8	TRBJ1-5	TRBD1	.	TGTGCCAGCAGCTTCGGACAGGGCAATCGATTCAATCAGCCCCAGCATTTT	CASSFGQGNRFNQPQHF
TRBV28	TRBJ1-1	.	.	TGTGCCAGCAGTTTAATTCAGGGGAAGGGTATGAACACTGAAGCTTTCTTT	CASSLIQGKGMNTEAFF
TRBV18	TRBJ1-3	.	.	TGTGCCAGCTCACCCGACAGCTCTGGAAACACCATATATTTT	CASSPDSSGNTIYF
TRBV19	TRBJ1-6	.	.	TGTGCCAGTAGTATCCCGGTCATCAATAATTCACCCCTCCACTTT	CASSIPVINNSPLHF
TRBV27	TRBJ2-1	.	.	TGTGCCAGCAGTTTATCGGGCTTAAGCTCCTACAATGAGCAGTTCTTC	CASSLSGLSSYNEQFF
TRBV7-3	TRBJ2-3	.	few	TGTGCCAGCAGCCGGGCGGGCGGGAGCACAGATACGCAGTATTTT	CASSRAGGSTDTQYF
TRBV5-5	TRBJ1-2	.	.	TGTGCCAGCAGCTTGGTCGGGATTCCGGGGGGGGCTGGCGGCTACACCTTC	CASSLVGIPGGAGGYTF
TRBV6-5	TRBJ2-7	TRBD1	once	TGTGCCAGCAGGGACCGACAGGGGAGCTACGAGCAGTACTTC	CASRDRQGSYEQYF
TRBV3-1/TRBV3-2	TRBJ2-2	.	.	TGTGCCAGCAGGGAAACGGGTTTCTCCACCGGGGAGCTGTTTTTT	CASRETGFSTGELFF
TRBV6-5	TRBJ1-2	.	.	TGTGCCAGCAGTTACTCCCTGCAGGGGCTAGATGGCTACACCTTC	CASSYSLQGLDGYTF
TRBV4-3	TRBJ2-3	.	few	TGCGCCAGCAGCCAGACATCCGCAGAGCTAAATACGCAGTATTTT	CASSQTSAELNTQYF
TRBV29-1	TRBJ1-1	TRBD1	.	TGCAGCGTCCGTACAGGGGGCGCACAGACTGAAGCTTTCTTT	CSVRTGGAQTEAFF
TRBV9	TRBJ1-6	.	.	TGTGCCAGCAGCGGAGCAGGGGCAAATTCACCCCTCCACTTT	CASSGAGANSPLHF
TRBV7-9	TRBJ2-7	TRBD1	.	TGTGCCAGCAGCACGGCAGGGGGCTCGAGGGACGAGCAGTACTTC	CASSTAGGSRDEQYF
TRBV21-1	TRBJ2-1	.	few	TGTGCCAGCAGCAAAGGTGGTAGCCCCTTCTCCTACAATGAGCAGTTCTTC	CASSKGGSPFSYNEQFF
TRBV10-3	TRBJ2-2	.	.	TGTGCCATTAGAGACACCGGGGAGCTGTTTTTT	CAIRDTGELFF
TRBV3-1/TRBV3-2	TRBJ2-3	TRBD2	.	TGTGCCAGCAGCCAACAGACTAGCGGGGACACAGATACGCAGTATTTT	CASSQQTSGDTDTQYF
TRBV6-5	TRBJ1-1	.	few	TGTGCCACCCAGGGACAGAACACTGAAGCTTTCTTT	CATQGQNTEAFF
TRBV19	TRBJ1-5	.	.	TGTGCCAGTAGTCAACCGCCAGTGAGCAATCAGCCCCAGCATTTT	CASSQPPVSNQPQHF
TRBV9	TRBJ1-1	.	many	TGTGCCAGCAGCCCTCCCTCGAACACTGAAGCTTTCTTT	CASSPPSNTEAFF
TRBV7-2	TRBJ2-1	.	.	TGTGCCAGCAGCTCGTTTCGTCGGGAGCAGTTCTTC	CASSSFRREQFF
TRBV27	TRBJ1-4	TRBD1	.	TGTGCCAGCAAGACAGACAGGGGTCGCGAAAAACTGTTTTTT	CASKTDRGREKLFF
TRBV19	TRBJ2-1	TRBD2	.	TGTGCCAGTAGTATAGATCCCCCGGGACTAGGAGCAGTGGCTGAGCAGTTCTTC	CASSIDPPGLGAVAEQFF
TRBV19	TRBJ2-3	.	.	TGTGCCAGTATGGGGGGAGCTTCTAACACAGATACGCAGTATTTT	CASMGGASNTDTQYF
TRBV6-4	TRBJ2-3	.	.	TGTGCCAGCAGTGAGAAGGGGGGCACAGATACGCAGTATTTT	CASSEKGGTDTQYF
TRBV5-1	TRBJ2-1	.	.	TGCGCCAGCAGCGCCGGGAGCACCCCGAGCAATGAGCAGTTCTTC	CASSAGSTPSNEQFF
TRBV18	TRBJ2-2	.	.	TGTGCCAGCTCACCTCAGGGGAACACCGGGGAGCTGTTTTTT	CASSPQGNTGELFF
TRBV12-3/TRBV12-4	TRBJ1-6	.	many	TGTGCCAGCAGTCCAATCGGTTCACCCCTCCACTTT	CASSPIGSPLHF
TRBV9	TRBJ2-1	.	once	TGTGCCAGCAGCGTAGGGGGGGACAGCTACAATGAGCAGTTCTTC	CASSVGGDSYNEQFF
TRBV7-9	TRBJ2-7	TRBD2	once	TGTGCCAGCAGCTTAGTGGCGGGGGGGACCTACGAGCAGTACTTC	CASSLVAGGTYEQYF
TRBV19	TRBJ1-5	.	.	TGTGCCAGTATCCCCGGGTCCGGTAGCAATCAGCCCCAGCATTTT	CASIPGSGSNQPQHF
TRBV29-1	TRBJ2-3	.	.	TGCAGCGTTAAACCTAACACAGATACGCAGTATTTT	CSVKPNTDTQYF
TRBV9	TRBJ2-3	.	.	TGTGCCACCGGGAGGGGGCTTACAGATACGCAGTATTTT	CATGRGLTDTQYF
TRBV21-1	TRBJ1-2	.	.	TGTGCCAGCTCTCCCCGCCGGGTAAACTATGGCTACACCTTC	CASSPRRVNYGYTF
TRBV18	TRBJ2-1	TRBD2	.	TGTGCCAGCTCACCACTAGCGGGAGCAGTCAATGAGCAGTTCTTC	CASSPLAGAVNEQFF
TRBV5-4	TRBJ2-1	.	.	TGTGCCACCTCAGCTTCGACGGGGAGGAGGACGTACAATGAGCAGTTCTTC	CATSASTGRRTYNEQFF
TRBV7-3	TRBJ2-1	TRBD2	.	TGTGCCAGCAGCTTAGTAGCGGGAGCCTACAATGAGCAGTTCTTC	CASSLVAGAYNEQFF
TRBV4-3	TRBJ1-2	TRBD1	.	TGCGCCAGCAGCCAAGACTCATCTCCGGACAGGGGTTTAGATGGCTACACCTTC	CASSQDSSPDRGLDGYTF
TRBV19	TRBJ2-1	TRBD2	few	TGTGCCAGTAGTGCACAGATACCGGGACTAGCGGGAGTTAAGCAGTTCTTC	CASSAQIPGLAGVKQFF
TRBV10-2	TRBJ1-2	.	.	TGCGCCAGCAGTGAATTGGGGGCCGACTATGGCTACACCTTC	CASSELGADYGYTF
TRBV11-2	TRBJ2-5	TRBD2	.	TGTGCCAGCAGCTTAGAAGGGCGGGGGCAGTACTTC	CASSLEGRGQYF
TRBV7-2	TRBJ2-3	TRBD1	.	TGTGCCAGCAGCTTAGAGGGGGCCACAGATACGCAGTATTTT	CASSLEGATDTQYF
TRBV16	TRBJ1-2	.	few	TGTGCCAGCAGCCCTCGAGGCAGCACCGATGGCTACACCTTC	CASSPRGSTDGYTF
TRBV19	TRBJ2-7	.	.	TGTGCCAGTAGTATGCTGGGGGCGGGCGAGCAGTACTTC	CASSMLGAGEQYF
TRBV27	TRBJ1-6	.	.	TGTGCCAGCAGTTCCTTACTCAATTCACCCCTCCACTTT	CASSSLLNSPLHF
TRBV19	TRBJ1-1	.	.	TGTGCCAGTAGCCCTCAAGGGGTGACACAGATGAACACTGAAGCTTTCTTT	CASSPQGVTQMNTEAFF
TRBV6-2/TRBV6-3	TRBJ1-2	.	.	TGTGCCAGCAGTTCTGCGGTAATCAACTATGGCTACACCTTC	CASSSAVINYGYTF
TRBV18	TRBJ1-4	TRBD1	.	TGTGCCAGCTCGCCCGACAGGGTTGAAAAACTGTTTTTT	CASSPDRVEKLFF
TRBV11-3	TRBJ1-1	.	.	TGTGCCAGCAGCTTAGGGCAGAAAGCTTTCTTT	CASSLGQKAFF
TRBV2	TRBJ1-3	.	.	TGTGCCACCTCAGTTTTCTCTGGAAACACCATATATTTT	CATSVFSGNTIYF
TRBV27	TRBJ2-5	.	once	TGTGCCAGCAGTCGACGGTGGAGCGGGCAGTACTTC	CASSRRWSGQYF
TRBV12-5	TRBJ1-5	TRBD1	few	TGTGCTAGTGGTTTGGTAAACACCCGGACAGGGGGCAATCAGCCCCAGCATTTT	CASGLVNTRTGGNQPQHF
TRBV6-6	TRBJ1-1	.	.	TGTGCCAGCAGTCACCGGGACACCGGGAGGGGGAGTGAAGCTTTCTTT	CASSHRDTGRGSEAFF
TRBV3-1/TRBV3-2	TRBJ1-2	.	.	TGTGCCAGCAGTCCGTCCAGGGGATCAGGTGGCTACACCTTC	CASSPSRGSGGYTF
TRBV29-1	TRBJ2-3	TRBD2	.	TGCAGCGTTAACGGGAGGGGCACAGATACGCAGTATTTT	CSVNGRGTDTQYF
TRBV7-2	TRBJ2-5	.	.	TGTGCCAGCAGCCCCGAGTTCCCAGAGACCCAGTACTTC	CASSPEFPETQYF
TRBV24-1	TRBJ2-3	TRBD2	many	TGTGCCACCAGTTCAGGACTAGCGGGATGGGGAGATACGCAGTATTTT	CATSSGLAGWGDTQYF
TRBV5-1	TRBJ2-5	.	.	TGCGCCAGCAGCTTGGAAACAGCCCAAGAGACCCAGTACTTC	CASSLETAQETQYF
TRBV27	TRBJ2-1	TRBD1	once	TGTGCCAGCAGTTCGGACAGGGGTTACAATGAGCAGTTCTTC	CASSSDRGYNEQFF